Listed here are 4 T cell receptor beta chains from one sample, sequenced in a study of post-analysis software for immune sequencing data (dated by TCRdb to between 2015 and 2016). Study-level results and caveats: Roughly 5 TRBV segments, including TRBV5-6, TRBV5-1 and TRBV20-1, were significantly more frequent in patients than controls.

Libraries were constructed by PCR. Reads for this sample came from an Illumina HiSeq 2500. To reduce PCR and sequencing biases, unique molecular identifiers were built into the TCR beta cDNA libraries. Through fastp at Q25 and MiXCR, TCRdb rebuilt clones from the public reads, retaining in-frame beta chains. Identical CDR3 protein sequences are pooled into one entry, listed with their most common genes and DNA. Here the sample has more than 450,000 distinct CDR3 sequences; about 44% occur a single time. Approximately 1.7% of the sample comes from the top ten. These receptors have no known antigen. The source material was blood. Receptor source: a girl aged 5 to 17 with multiple sclerosis.

The V gene is TRBV7-9, the J gene TRBJ2-7; possible D gene TRBD2, 5 bases. The CDR3 has 15 amino acids. The ends were cut back, 5 bases at V and 6 bases at J, with 20 bases in the middle. The germline V gene encodes CDR1 SEHNR and CDR2 FQNEAQ (reference sequence). In DNA, the CDR3 is TGTGCCAGCAGCCTAGTTCCGGGGAGCGCGGCCGAGCAGTACTTC. Protein product: CASSLVPGSAAEQYF.

CDR3 sequence reads: CSARGSGGTDTQYF. Here the CDR3 DNA reads TGCAGTGCCCGTGGCTCGGGAGGCACAGATACGCAGTATTTT. The chain is built from TRBV20-1 and TRBJ2-3, with D possibly matching TRBD2 (6 bases). There are 14 residues in the CDR3. Germline CDR1 DFQATT, CDR2 SNEGSKA (reference sequence). Trimming pared 6 bases from V and 1 base from J, leaving 14 bases between.

The gene calls are TRBV7-2 and TRBJ2-3; 12 nucleotides agree with TRBD2. This CDR3 spans 16 amino acids. CDR1 and CDR2 from the germline V gene are SGHTA and FQGNSA. The trim removed 5 bases at V and 5 bases at J, leaving 8 bases unmatched. CDR3 protein: CASSPRLAGARDTQYF. The CDR3 DNA is TGTGCCAGCAGCCCAAGACTAGCGGGAGCGAGAGATACGCAGTATTTT.

The chain combines TRBV11-2 with TRBJ1-1, with a tentative D call TRBD1 (5 bases). Germline assignment: CDR1 SGHAT and CDR2 FQNNGV. V lost 7 bases and J lost 1, with 10 bases in between. The CDR3 covers 13 residues. CDR3 in amino acids: CASTNDRNTEAFF. The CDR3 bases are TGTGCCAGCACCAACGACAGGAACACTGAAGCTTTCTTT.